This TCR beta chain was identified in a study of T-cell reconstitution after alpha-beta-depleted transplantation in children. This clonotype was picked up one time. At one of its ends the junction is not consistent with the germline gene, which may arise from a read error. The CDR3 extends over 12 amino acids. Germline V lookup: CDR1 SQVTM, CDR2 ANQGSEA. TCRbeta library preparation incorporated unique molecular identifiers. TCRdb reprocessed the PCR reads via MiXCR and lists one record per CDR3 protein. In the table there are 440,000 or so distinct CDR3 sequences, 43% of which are singletons. This specimen consisted of PBMCs, obtained before TCRalphabeta/CD19-depleted stem cell transplant. V is TRBV29-1 and J is TRBJ2-7, with a possible D match to TRBD2 (5 bases). This receptor was taken from a girl under 10 years old with aplastic anemia, due to receive a stem cell transplant. CDR3 sequence: CSVEAAGGEQYF. DNA for the CDR3: TGCAGCGTCGAAGCGGCGGGTGGCGAGCAGTACTTC.